Following are 27 T cell receptor beta chains from one sample sequenced in a study of blood T cell repertoires in COVID-19. TCRdb keeps only in-frame clones here, not all; method: immunoSEQ multiplex PCR. In the table there are fewer than 250,000 clones, 80% to 90% of which are singletons. Sequencing was performed on peripheral blood. The receptor source for this set is a woman aged 35 to 49 with active or convalescent COVID-19.

The chain employs TRBV2 and TRBJ2-1; 10 nucleotides agree with TRBD2. The CDR3 totals 15 residues. Germline assignment: CDR1 SNHLY and CDR2 FYNNEI. J lost 9 bases, V lost 7 bases, and 12 bases had no gene match. This CDR3 reads CASIKSLAGDIEQFF. CDR3 nucleotide sequence: TGTGCCAGCATTAAGTCGCTAGCGGGAGATATTGAGCAGTTCTTC.

The CDR3 loop is CASSERSGEVSDTQYF. For the CDR3, the DNA is TGTGCCAGCAGTGAGAGGTCGGGGGAGGTATCAGATACGCAGTATTTT. The chain has TRBV2 and TRBJ2-3, with D perhaps TRBD2 (6 bases). The germline CDR1 and CDR2 sequences are SNHLY and FYNNEI. This CDR3 region has 16 residues. V lost 3 bases and J 4 bases, leaving 17 bases between the germline ends.

V usage is TRBV9 and J usage is TRBJ2-3; 10 nucleotides match TRBD2. Germline V gene data show CDR1 as SGDLS and CDR2 as YYNGEE. The CDR3 is 17 residues long. Trimming removed 4 bases from V and 6 bases from J; junction bases left unmatched: 14. CDR3 region: CASSPRIPSGSWDTQYF. CDR3 nucleotides: TGTGCCAGCAGCCCGCGGATCCCTAGCGGGAGTTGGGATACGCAGTATTTT.

J is TRBJ1-2 and V is TRBV2; D uncertain. The germline CDR1 and CDR2 sequences are SNHLY and FYNNEI. This CDR3 has 12 amino acids. The V gene lost 4 bases and the J gene lost 4 bases, with 7 bases spanning the gap. CDR3 protein: CASSAIPYGYTF. The CDR3 DNA reads TGTGCCAGCAGTGCCATTCCCTATGGCTACACCTTC. The variable domain in full, completed from reference TRBV2 and TRBJ1-2, reads EPEVTQTPSHQVTQMGQEVILRCVPISNHLYFYWYRQILGQKVEFLVSFYNNEISEKSEIFDDQFSVERPDGSNFTLKIRSTKLEDSAMYFCASSAIPYGYTFGSGTRLTVV.

This chain uses TRBV10-1 with TRBJ2-1; 10 positions match TRBD2. This CDR3 has 15 amino acids. V dropped 6 bases and J dropped 4; count of bases not matched to a gene: 6. Germline CDR1 and CDR2: WNHNN and SYGVQD (reference sequence). This chain's CDR3 is CASRPGLASYNEQFF. The CDR3 DNA sequence: TGCGCCAGCAGACCGGGACTAGCGAGTTACAATGAGCAGTTCTTC.

CDR3 protein: CASSSERYSTDTQYF. CDR3 sequence (DNA): TGTGCCAGCAGCTCCGAGCGGTATAGCACAGATACGCAGTATTTT. The chain couples TRBV7-2 to TRBJ2-3; D may be TRBD2 (5 bases). Trimming shortened V by 4 bases and J by 0 bases, and 11 bases separated the two germline ends. Germline values: CDR1 SGHTA, CDR2 FQGNSA. The CDR3 has 15 amino acids.

The chain couples TRBV9 to TRBJ2-7; a possible D gene is TRBD1 (6 bases). Looked up from germline, CDR1 is SGDLS and CDR2 is YYNGEE. Trimming left V 1 base short and J 2 bases short, with 13 bases between. The CDR3 contains 15 residues. This CDR3 reads CASSVRGTGTYEQYF. CDR3 sequence (DNA): TGTGCCAGCAGCGTAAGAGGCACAGGGACCTACGAGCAGTACTTC.

The rearrangement uses TRBV7-9 and TRBJ2-7; weak D call: TRBD2 (5 bases). This CDR3 has 15 amino acids. The V end lost 9 bases, the J end lost 6 bases, and 24 bases lay between the germline ends. The germline gives CDR1 SEHNR, CDR2 FQNEAQ (reference sequence). The CDR3 spells CASRPTEAPRSEQYF. The CDR3 bases are TGTGCCAGTCGGCCCACGGAGGCCCCGCGCTCCGAGCAGTACTTC.

The chain carries TRBV11-3 and TRBJ2-6, with 8 nucleotides matching TRBD1. CDR1 and CDR2 (germline): SGHNT, YENEEA. V shed 4 bases, J shed 4 bases, and the junction held 15 bases outside the gene matches. This CDR3 has 19 residues. The CDR3 DNA is TGTGCCAGCAGCTCGGGGCGTCGGACAGGGATGTCGGGGGCCAACGTCCTGACTTTC. This codes for CASSSGRRTGMSGANVLTF.

The chain is built from TRBV30 and TRBJ1-1, with 7 bases fitting TRBD1. The germline gives CDR1 GTSNPN, CDR2 SVGIG (reference sequence). Trimming at V came to 4 bases and at J to 4 bases, leaving 12 bases not matched to a gene. The CDR3 contains 15 residues. DNA for the CDR3: TGTGCCTGGATCCCCCCTGGGGCAGGGGGCACTGAAGCTTTCTTT. Encoded protein: CAWIPPGAGGTEAFF.

The chain carries TRBV19 and TRBJ2-7; TRBD1 agrees at 7 bases. Germline lookup yields CDR1 LNHDA and CDR2 SQIVND (reference sequence). The CDR3 spans 15 residues. With 3 bases clipped from V and 5 bases from J, the junction kept 10 bases outside the gene matches. This CDR3 is CASSMTGILKDEQYF. The CDR3 nucleotides are TGTGCCAGTAGTATGACAGGGATATTAAAGGACGAGCAGTACTTC.

This rearrangement joins TRBV4-3 to TRBJ1-3; the match to TRBD1 covers 7 bases. J gave up 2 bases and V 3 bases, and 7 bases lay outside the gene matches. The germline CDR1 and CDR2 sequences are LGHNA and YSLEER. This CDR3 comprises 16 residues. The CDR3 DNA follows: TGCGCCAGCAGCCAGACATACAGGGGTCCTGGAAACACCATATATTTT. This gives the protein CASSQTYRGPGNTIYF.

V gene TRBV18 combines with J gene TRBJ2-3, with 10 bases matching TRBD1. The germline CDR1 and CDR2 sequences are KGHSH and LQKENI. The trim removed 6 bases at V and 0 bases at J, leaving 6 bases unmatched. There are 16 residues in the CDR3. This CDR3 reads CASSPTGGPSTDTQYF. The CDR3 DNA is TGTGCCAGCTCCCCGACAGGGGGCCCTAGCACAGATACGCAGTATTTT.

A remark on this clone: Other DNA sequences within the sample encode an identical CDR3. The chain is built from TRBV5-1 and TRBJ2-1; a possible D gene is TRBD1 (6 bases). The CDR3 is made up of 13 amino acids. The germline V and J ends were trimmed by 2 bases and 3 bases, with 6 bases remaining between them. CDR1 is SGHRS and CDR2 is YFSETQ in the germline V gene. This CDR3 is CASSLQGYNEQFF. The CDR3 nucleotides read TGCGCCAGCAGCTTACAGGGCTACAATGAGCAGTTCTTC.

The chain links TRBV5-8 to TRBJ1-1, with TRBD1 identical over 10 bases. The CDR3 consists of 14 residues. The germline V gene has CDR1 SGHTS and CDR2 YDEGEE. Unmatched junction bases numbered 4, after V lost 5 bases and J lost 3 bases. The CDR3 region is CASSRQGADTEAFF. CDR3 nucleotides: TGTGCCAGCAGTAGACAGGGGGCGGACACTGAAGCTTTCTTT.

This clone was seen more than once but under ten times. This chain uses TRBV7-3 with TRBJ2-1; 7 positions match TRBD2. Per the germline V gene, CDR1 is SGHTA and CDR2 is FQGTGA. V lost 5 bases to trimming and J lost 7 bases; unmatched junction nucleotides: 11. There are 15 residues in the CDR3. In nucleotides, the CDR3 is TGTGCCAGCAGCACCGGGACTATTCTTTCGAATGAGCAGTTCTTC. This codes for CASSTGTILSNEQFF.

This clone was seen only once. V usage is TRBV7-9 and J usage is TRBJ2-2; D may be TRBD2 (7 bases). V shed 1 base and J shed 3 bases, with 12 bases lying between them. Looked up from germline, CDR1 is SEHNR and CDR2 is FQNEAQ (reference sequence). The CDR3 length is 16 residues. The CDR3 DNA reads TGTGCCAGCAGCTTAGGTGCGGGGGCCCACACCGGGGAGCTGTTTTTT. Protein product: CASSLGAGAHTGELFF.

V is TRBV2 and J is TRBJ1-5; no clear D. Germline V gene lookup returns CDR1 SNHLY and CDR2 FYNNEI. The CDR3 length is 15 residues. V dropped 4 bases and J dropped 0 bases, with 10 bases sitting between them. CDR3 in DNA: TGTGCCAGCAGTGCTCGGAGCAGTAGCAATCAGCCCCAGCATTTT. It encodes CASSARSSSNQPQHF. Complete variable domain (other parts from reference TRBV2 and TRBJ1-5): EPEVTQTPSHQVTQMGQEVILRCVPISNHLYFYWYRQILGQKVEFLVSFYNNEISEKSEIFDDQFSVERPDGSNFTLKIRSTKLEDSAMYFCASSARSSSNQPQHFGDGTRLSIL.

The genes are TRBV5-1 and TRBJ2-7; the match to TRBD1 covers 9 bases. V gave up 3 bases and J gave up 4 bases; unmatched junction bases: 8. The CDR3 extends over 15 amino acids. Germline loops: CDR1 SGHRS, CDR2 YFSETQ. The CDR3 DNA follows: TGCGCCAGCAGCTGGGACAGGGACGTGGGGTACGAGCAGTACTTC. This sequence encodes CASSWDRDVGYEQYF. Variable domain in full (rest from reference TRBV5-1 and TRBJ2-7): KAGVTQTPRYLIKTRGQQVTLSCSPISGHRSVSWYQQTPGQGLQFLFEYFSETQRNKGNFPGRFSGRQFSNSRSEMNVSTLELGDSALYLCASSWDRDVGYEQYFGPGTRLTVT.

V and J are TRBV11-3 and TRBJ2-4; D is perhaps TRBD2 (6 bases). In germline, CDR1 is SGHNT, CDR2 YENEEA. The CDR3 is 15 amino acids. V lost 4 bases, J lost 8 bases, and 18 bases lay in between. The CDR3 reads CASSSRRRGKDIQYF. In DNA form, the CDR3 reads TGTGCCAGCAGCTCCAGACGGCGGGGTAAGGACATTCAGTACTTC.

The chain employs TRBV11-3 and TRBJ1-1; no definite D call. There are 13 residues in the CDR3. Germline assignment: CDR1 SGHNT and CDR2 YENEEA. The V end lost 6 bases, the J end lost 1 base, and 9 bases lay between the germline ends. The CDR3 DNA sequence: TGTGCCAGCAGTGGGGAGGGGAACACTGAAGCTTTCTTT. Amino acids: CASSGEGNTEAFF.

The rearrangement links TRBV5-1 to TRBJ1-1; D is possibly TRBD1 (6 bases). There are 14 residues in the CDR3. The germline V and J ends were trimmed by 4 bases and 2 bases, with 12 bases remaining between them. From germline, CDR1 is SGHRS and CDR2 YFSETQ. CDR3 nucleotides: TGCGCCAGCAGCCTTTCACAGGGAAACACTGAAGCTTTCTTT. Amino acid sequence: CASSLSQGNTEAFF. Full variable domain (rest looked up from reference TRBV5-1 and TRBJ1-1): KAGVTQTPRYLIKTRGQQVTLSCSPISGHRSVSWYQQTPGQGLQFLFEYFSETQRNKGNFPGRFSGRQFSNSRSEMNVSTLELGDSALYLCASSLSQGNTEAFFGQGTRLTVV.

A remark on this clone: Additional DNA sequences in this sample encode the identical CDR3. The V gene is TRBV24-1, the J gene TRBJ2-5, with 13 nucleotides matching TRBD2. The CDR3 extends over 16 amino acids. The ends lost 4 bases at V and 2 bases at J; junction bases unmatched: 3. Germline V gene data show CDR1 as KGHDR and CDR2 as SFDVKD. This CDR3 is CATSDPLAGGQETQYF. Here the CDR3 DNA reads TGTGCCACCAGTGACCCACTAGCGGGAGGGCAAGAGACCCAGTACTTC.

V usage is TRBV9 and J usage is TRBJ1-1; unclear D gene. Trimming pared 6 bases from V and 1 base from J, leaving 16 bases between. Germline V gives CDR1 SGDLS, CDR2 YYNGEE. The length of the CDR3 is 15 residues. The CDR3 DNA is TGTGCCAGCACCGTCGGGGATACCGGGAACACTGAAGCTTTCTTT. Residues: CASTVGDTGNTEAFF.

The chain uses TRBV7-9 and TRBJ1-4, with D possibly TRBD1 on 6 matching bases. This CDR3 is built from 12 residues. V was clipped by 5 bases and J by 10 bases, with 11 bases between them. Germline-derived CDR1 and CDR2 are SEHNR and FQNEAQ (reference sequence). The CDR3 DNA sequence: TGTGCCAGCAGCGAACAGGGCGGAAAACTGTTTTTT. It codes for CASSEQGGKLFF.

A remark on this clone: Other DNA sequences of this sample code for an identical CDR3. The chain combines TRBV12-3 or TRBV12-4 with TRBJ2-7; D ambiguous. The CDR3 is 11 residues long. Trimming took 5 bases from V and 3 from J, leaving 5 bases between them. The CDR3 sequence is CASSLYYEQYF. As DNA, the CDR3 is TGTGCCAGCAGTCTGTACTACGAGCAGTACTTC.

This rearrangement joins TRBV5-6 to TRBJ2-7; 7 bases line up with TRBD2. V lost 1 base and J lost 0; bases outside the gene matches: 7. CDR1 and CDR2 (germline): SGHDT, YYEEEE. The CDR3 sequence is 16 residues long. Written as DNA, the CDR3 is TGTGCCAGCAGCTTGTTCGGCGGGGGAAGCTCCTACGAGCAGTACTTC. Its translation: CASSLFGGGSSYEQYF.